Reported below is one T cell receptor (beta chain). Looked up from germline, CDR1 is SGHVS and CDR2 is FNYEAQ. The CDR3 extends over 13 amino acids. J gave up 4 bases and V 7 bases, and 6 bases lay outside the gene matches. This sample stems from a study of T cell changes during pregnancy in multiple sclerosis. Assay: immunoSEQ multiplex PCR; the TCRdb copy retains only in-frame clones and omits some. Of 40,000 to 60,000 clones in the sample, roughly 90% are singletons; the top ten hold 1.4% to 1.5%. The rearrangement links TRBV7-6 to TRBJ2-7; TRBD1 aligns across 8 bases. The TCR sequence derives from a female donor in good health, enrolled as a control in a pregnancy study. The source was peripheral blood, collected in the first trimester of pregnancy. The CDR3 loop reads CASTPGQEYEQYF. In DNA, the CDR3 is TGTGCCAGCACCCCGGGACAGGAATACGAGCAGTACTTC.